This passage covers 31 T cell receptor beta chains from one sample sequenced in a study of control samples from healthy donors and cancer patients. Clones were sequenced by immunoSEQ multiplex PCR, and TCRdb holds only the in-frame ones, with some missing. The table lists 90,000 to 130,000 clones, around four fifths of them singletons, with approximately 7% in the top ten. The sequenced material came from blood. The receptors stem from a man aged 18 to 30 in good health.

The CDR3 is CASSLDTTNYGYTF. CDR3 DNA sequence: TGTGCCAGCAGCTTAGACACAACTAACTATGGCTACACCTTC. The genes are TRBV7-6 and TRBJ1-2; D gene unclear. Deletions cut 1 base from V and 0 bases from J, with 6 bases between. The CDR3 extends over 14 amino acids. CDR1 and CDR2 (germline): SGHVS, FNYEAQ.

V and J are TRBV10-2 and TRBJ2-1; D gene uncertain. Trimming stripped 8 bases from V and 5 bases from J, with 13 bases between. Germline CDR1 is WSHSY and CDR2 is SAAADI. CDR3 length: 13 amino acids. CDR3 in DNA: TGCGCCAGCGCTCCAGGATTCGACAATGAGCAGTTCTTC. Its protein product is CASAPGFDNEQFF.

This chain links TRBV4-3 with TRBJ1-1, with a possible D match to TRBD1 (6 bases). V lost 4 bases and J 6 bases, leaving 27 bases between the germline ends. The CDR3 consists of 18 residues. The germline V gene has CDR1 LGHNA and CDR2 YSLEER. CDR3 sequence (DNA): TGCGCCAGCAGCCCTCAGAAGGGGGGGCGCGTAAGCGGCGCTGAAGCTTTCTTT. Protein sequence: CASSPQKGGRVSGAEAFF.

The chain joins TRBV7-6 to TRBJ2-5; 7 bases line up with TRBD2. The J segment lost 5 bases and the V segment lost 5 bases, leaving 5 bases of the junction unmatched. Germline V gene sequence: CDR1 SGHVS, CDR2 FNYEAQ. The CDR3 contains 13 residues. This CDR3 is CASSRGDLETQYF. Written as DNA, the CDR3 is TGTGCCAGCAGCCGGGGGGACCTGGAGACCCAGTACTTC.

This sequence joins TRBV21-1 and TRBJ1-2; TRBD1, the table's D call, was not compared with the DNA. TRBV21-1 counts as a pseudogene. The CDR3 has 14 amino acids. The CDR3 protein is CASSKGTGGNGYTF. The CDR3 nucleotides are TGTGCCAGCAGCAAGGGGACAGGTGGGAATGGCTACACCTTC.

V usage is TRBV28 and J usage is TRBJ2-7; no reliable D call. Germline-derived CDR1 and CDR2 are MDHEN and SYDVKM. With 10 bases removed from V and 0 bases from J, the gap between germline ends came to 19 bases. The CDR3 contains 15 residues. The CDR3 coding sequence is TGTGCCACCGAGCAGGTTTCTGGCGGCTCCTACGAGCAGTACTTC. It is translated as CATEQVSGGSYEQYF.

The chain employs TRBV6-5 and TRBJ2-7, with D unclear. The CDR3 is 15 residues long. Trimming took 0 bases from V and 2 from J, leaving 11 bases between them. Germline V gene sequence: CDR1 MNHEY, CDR2 SVGAGI. As DNA, the CDR3 is TGTGCCAGCAGTTACTCGGCAGGTGGCCCCTACGAGCAGTACTTC. Translation gives CASSYSAGGPYEQYF.

The chain joins TRBV6-5 to TRBJ1-6; TRBD1 matches at 8 bases. Germline V gives CDR1 MNHEY, CDR2 SVGAGI. V lost 10 bases to trimming and J lost 10 bases; unmatched junction nucleotides: 9. CDR3 length: 13 amino acids. In DNA, the CDR3 is TGTGCCACCAGGGGGCAGCGCGGCTCACCCCTCCACTTT. The encoded protein is CATRGQRGSPLHF.

The V call is TRBV7-8, the J call TRBJ2-6; TRBD1 is a possible D gene (6 bases). Germline CDR1 reads SGHVS; CDR2 reads FQNEAQ. V was clipped by 5 bases and J by 4 bases, with 12 bases between them. This CDR3 is 15 amino acids long. This chain's CDR3 is CASSPNRVGANVLTF. Here the CDR3 DNA reads TGTGCCAGCAGCCCAAACAGGGTCGGGGCCAACGTCCTGACTTTC. Full variable domain (rest looked up from reference TRBV7-8 and TRBJ2-6): GAGVSQSPRYKVAKRGQDVALRCDPISGHVSLFWYQQALGQGPEFLTYFQNEAQLDKSGLPSDRFFAERPEGSVSTLKIQRTQQEDSAVYLCASSPNRVGANVLTFGAGSRLTVL.

For this clone: Within the sample, other DNA sequences also encode this same CDR3. The rearrangement uses TRBV29-1 and TRBJ1-2, with D tentatively TRBD1 (5 bases). Trimming stripped 2 bases from V and 7 bases from J, with 14 bases between. The CDR3 runs to 13 residues. CDR1 and CDR2 (germline): SQVTM, ANQGSEA. The CDR3 sequence: CSVEIWGEGGYTF. The CDR3 DNA is TGCAGCGTTGAAATTTGGGGGGAGGGTGGCTACACCTTC.

The table lists this clone with a count of one. This rearrangement joins TRBV25-1 to TRBJ2-3; D call uncertain. The CDR3 has 15 residues. The ends were cut back, 2 bases at V and 0 bases at J, with 9 bases in the middle. Germline lookup yields CDR1 MGHDK and CDR2 SYGVNS. This CDR3 reads CASSERIYSTDTQYF. The CDR3 nucleotides are TGTGCCAGCAGTGAACGGATCTACAGCACAGATACGCAGTATTTT.

This chain connects TRBV7-8 to TRBJ2-5, with D perhaps TRBD1 or TRBD2 (7 bases each). There are 14 residues in the CDR3. V was cut by 5 bases and J by 1 base, with 11 bases left in between. Germline V gene data show CDR1 as SGHVS and CDR2 as FQNEAQ. CDR3 protein: CASSPGGAQETQYF. Here the CDR3 DNA reads TGTGCCAGCAGCCCAGGGGGGGCCCAAGAGACCCAGTACTTC.

The gene calls are TRBV3-1 (or the pseudogene TRBV3-2) and TRBJ1-3; D is unclear. This CDR3 region has 15 residues. Per the germline V gene, CDR1 is LGHDT and CDR2 is YNNKEL (reference sequence). V was pared by 4 bases and J by 0 bases, with 10 bases between. DNA for the CDR3: TGTGCCAGCAGCCGCAGACCGACCTCTGGAAACACCATATATTTT. It encodes CASSRRPTSGNTIYF.

This chain connects TRBV4-3 to TRBJ2-1, with 10 bases aligning to TRBD1. The V and J ends lost 0 bases and 6 bases, in that order; junction bases with no gene match: 5. The CDR3 is 16 residues long. Germline loops: CDR1 LGHNA, CDR2 YSLEER. This CDR3 is CASSQDSGQGGNEQFF. The DNA of the CDR3 is TGCGCCAGCAGCCAAGACAGTGGACAGGGGGGCAATGAGCAGTTCTTC.

As concerns this clone: The same CDR3 can be traced to other DNA sequences in this sample. The CDR3 DNA sequence: TGTGCCAGCAGTTACTCTCAAAGAACTAATGAAAAACTGTTTTTT. As protein: CASSYSQRTNEKLFF. The chain recombines TRBV6-5 with TRBJ1-4, with D uncertain. V lost 0 bases to trimming and J lost 1 base, with 6 bases between them. CDR3 length: 15 residues. Germline CDR1 is MNHEY and CDR2 is SVGAGI.

The V and J genes are TRBV10-2 and TRBJ1-5; a weak D match, TRBD1 (5 bases). The CDR3 length is 17 residues. The V end lost 2 bases, the J end lost 6 bases, and 20 bases lay between the germline ends. Per the germline V gene, CDR1 is WSHSY and CDR2 is SAAADI. The CDR3 reads CASSEGVRRGGGQPQHF. Written as DNA, the CDR3 is TGCGCCAGCAGTGAGGGAGTGCGGAGGGGAGGCGGTCAGCCCCAGCATTTT.

The genes are TRBV5-8 and TRBJ2-1; D may be TRBD1 (5 bases). Trimming stripped 1 base from V and 9 bases from J, with 14 bases between. The CDR3 has 14 residues. From germline, CDR1 is SGHTS and CDR2 YDEGEE. The CDR3, as DNA: TGTGCCAGCAGCTTGTGGACACATAGGAGTGAGCAGTTCTTC. Protein sequence: CASSLWTHRSEQFF.

The chain recombines TRBV6-5 with TRBJ2-7; 7 bases map to TRBD1. V trimming: 5 bases; J trimming: 3 bases; junction bases outside the gene matches: 10. CDR1 MNHEY and CDR2 SVGAGI come from the germline V gene. This CDR3 is 15 amino acids long. CDR3 loop: CASSNLGQNLYEQYF. The CDR3 DNA reads TGTGCCAGCAGTAACCTGGGACAGAACCTCTACGAGCAGTACTTC.

The CDR3 nucleotides are TGTGCCAGCAGTAGACCCGGACAGGGCGATTTTTTTCGTAATCAGCCCCAGCATTTT. It encodes CASSRPGQGDFFRNQPQHF. The chain links TRBV6-2 or TRBV6-3 to TRBJ1-5; the match to TRBD1 covers 8 bases. CDR1 is MNHEY, CDR2 SVGEGT, per germline. The CDR3 totals 19 residues. V dropped 5 bases and J dropped 4; count of bases not matched to a gene: 19.

Only a few counts were recorded for this clone. V and J are TRBV15 and TRBJ2-1; TRBD2 aligns across 15 bases. Germline V gene lookup returns CDR1 LNHNV and CDR2 YYDKDF (reference sequence). CDR3 length: 19 residues. The ends lost 4 bases at V and 1 base at J; junction bases unmatched: 8. This chain's CDR3 is CATSTYGTSGGPSYNEQFF. In DNA, the CDR3 is TGTGCCACCAGCACCTATGGGACTAGCGGGGGGCCGTCCTACAATGAGCAGTTCTTC.

This clone showed up just a few times. This chain uses TRBV4-1 with TRBJ1-5; a possible D gene is TRBD1 (6 bases). The germline gives CDR1 MGHRA, CDR2 YSYEKL. The CDR3 is 15 residues long. V was shortened by 0 bases and J by 10 bases, with 16 bases between the two germline ends. The CDR3 sequence is CASSQEGAGHGPQHF. CDR3 DNA sequence: TGCGCCAGCAGCCAAGAAGGGGCGGGACATGGACCCCAGCATTTT.

V gene TRBV7-2 combines with J gene TRBJ2-1; TRBD2 aligns across 15 bases. The ends lost 6 bases at V and 5 bases at J; junction bases unmatched: 8. In germline, CDR1 is SGHTA, CDR2 FQGNSA. This CDR3 region has 17 residues. In DNA form, the CDR3 reads TGTGCCAGCAGTCCGGGACTAGCGGGGGGTCTGAACAATGAGCAGTTCTTC. Its protein is CASSPGLAGGLNNEQFF.

The V gene is TRBV7-9, the J gene TRBJ1-3, with 8 nucleotides matching TRBD1. This CDR3 has 15 residues. CDR1 is SEHNR, CDR2 FQNEAQ, per germline (reference sequence). J lost 0 bases, V lost 4 bases, and 2 bases had no gene match. This chain's CDR3 is CASSSGGFSGNTIYF. The CDR3 nucleotides are TGTGCCAGCAGCTCAGGGGGCTTCTCTGGAAACACCATATATTTT.

The chain recombines TRBV29-1 with TRBJ1-2, with D maybe TRBD1 (5 bases). Germline V gene data show CDR1 as SQVTM and CDR2 as ANQGSEA. This CDR3 has 11 amino acids. V was clipped by 7 bases and J by 6 bases, with 12 bases between them. CDR3: CSAQGLDGYTF. The CDR3, as DNA: TGCAGCGCCCAGGGTCTGGATGGCTACACCTTC.

This clone was found a few times. The CDR3 DNA reads TGTGCCACTGAGTTGGATAGCACAGATACGCAGTATTTT. This sequence encodes CATELDSTDTQYF. The rearrangement links TRBV24-1 to TRBJ2-3; D unresolved. This CDR3 is 13 amino acids long. The V end was cut by 10 bases, the J end by 0 bases, with 10 bases between. From germline, CDR1 is KGHDR and CDR2 SFDVKD.

The chain joins TRBV24-1 to TRBJ1-1; possible D gene TRBD1, 5 bases. The germline gives CDR1 KGHDR, CDR2 SFDVKD. CDR3 length equals 14 residues. Trimming left V 7 bases short and J 5 bases short, with 16 bases between. The DNA of the CDR3 is TGTGCCACCAGGGCGGGGGGAAGAGGAACTGAAGCTTTCTTT. It codes for CATRAGGRGTEAFF.

V is TRBV27 and J is TRBJ2-7; D unclear. This CDR3 has 14 residues. Looked up from germline, CDR1 is MNHEY and CDR2 is SMNVEV (reference sequence). V shed 2 bases and J shed 3 bases, with 11 bases lying between them. For the CDR3, the DNA is TGTGCCAGCAGTTTAGGGCAGGTGGGCTACGAGCAGTACTTC. Translating gives CASSLGQVGYEQYF.

The chain uses TRBV7-2 and TRBJ1-1, with 9 positions matching TRBD1. The CDR3 length is 14 residues. Germline V gives CDR1 SGHTA, CDR2 FQGNSA. The junction had 7 bases not matched to a gene; V was cut back by 6 bases and J by 5 bases. DNA of the CDR3: TGTGCCAGCAGGACCGGGACAGGGTGGACTGAAGCTTTCTTT. The encoded protein is CASRTGTGWTEAFF.

This clone was detected ten times or more. CDR3 in amino acids: CASSWTGRDNYGYTF. The CDR3 DNA is TGTGCCAGCAGTTGGACAGGGAGGGATAACTATGGCTACACCTTC. The chain couples TRBV6-5 to TRBJ1-2, with 8 bases matching TRBD1. Losses at the gene ends were 4 bases for V and 1 base for J; bases not matched to a gene: 5. CDR3 size: 15 residues. Per germline, CDR1 MNHEY and CDR2 SVGAGI.

The chain is built from TRBV6-1 and TRBJ2-1, with 7 bases aligning to TRBD1. Germline V gene sequence: CDR1 MNHNS, CDR2 SASEGT. This CDR3 contains 15 residues. J gave up 2 bases and V 2 bases, and 3 bases lay outside the gene matches. The CDR3 reads CASSERDRAYNEQFF. CDR3 coding DNA: TGTGCCAGCAGTGAACGGGACAGAGCCTACAATGAGCAGTTCTTC.

V gene TRBV10-3 combines with J gene TRBJ1-3, with 8 bases lining up with TRBD1. Germline values: CDR1 ENHRY, CDR2 SYGVKD. This CDR3 region has 14 residues. V shed 6 bases and J 4 bases; nucleotides not matched to a gene: 5. The CDR3 sequence is CAIRDRATGNTIYF. In nucleotides, the CDR3 is TGTGCCATCAGGGACAGGGCAACGGGAAACACCATATATTTT.